One sample yielded the 24 T cell receptor beta chains listed below, sequenced in a study of metastatic and nonmetastatic thyroid tumors. TCRdb ran MiXCR on the PCR reads. The sample holds around 19,000 clones, under 30% seen once. Each patient went into thyroid surgery without having received any treatment. Sequencing used tumor tissue. The receptors were gathered from a male donor with papillary thyroid cancer or a benign thyroid nodule (not recorded which). Some clones in this sample may be carry-over from other donors' samples.

This clone appeared many times. The chain couples TRBV5-6 to TRBJ2-7, with 7 bases lining up with TRBD1. V was clipped by 0 bases and J by 0 bases; unmatched bases: 9. Germline V gives CDR1 SGHDT, CDR2 YYEEEE. The CDR3 is 17 residues long. The CDR3 reads CASSLGPPGQNSYEQYF. CDR3 nucleotide sequence: TGTGCCAGCAGCTTGGGCCCTCCGGGACAGAACTCCTACGAGCAGTACTTC. Drawing the rest from reference TRBV5-6 and TRBJ2-7, the complete variable domain is DAGVTQSPTHLIKTRGQQVTLRCSPKSGHDTVSWYQQALGQGPQFIFQYYEEEERQRGNFPDRFSGHQFPNYSSELNVNALLLGDSALYLCASSLGPPGQNSYEQYFGPGTRLTVT.

Ten or more counts support this clone. CDR3 bases: TGTGCCAGCAGCTCAGGGACAGTGAATGGCTACACCTTC. This codes for CASSSGTVNGYTF. The chain recombines TRBV9 with TRBJ1-2; 7 bases align to TRBD1. V lost 4 bases and J lost 6; bases outside the gene matches: 6. Germline lookup yields CDR1 SGDLS and CDR2 YYNGEE. The CDR3 is made up of 13 amino acids. The full variable domain, rest sourced from reference TRBV9 and TRBJ1-2, is DSGVTQTPKHLITATGQRVTLRCSPRSGDLSVYWYQQSLDQGLQFLIQYYNGEERAKGNILERFSAQQFPDLHSELNLSSLELGDSALYFCASSSGTVNGYTFGSGTRLTVV.

This clone has ten or more counts. The chain couples TRBV28 to TRBJ2-2; 9 bases line up with TRBD1. CDR1 is MDHEN, CDR2 SYDVKM, per germline. The V gene end was trimmed by 7 bases and the J gene end by 6 bases; junction bases not matched to a gene: 12. The CDR3 has 16 residues. The CDR3 reads CASNPGTGKRSGELFF. The CDR3 DNA follows: TGTGCCAGCAATCCCGGGACAGGGAAAAGGTCCGGGGAGCTGTTTTTT.

There are many counts of this clone. The CDR3, as DNA: TGTGCCAGCAGCTTAGCGGGGGGCCAGGATACGCAGTATTTT. It is translated as CASSLAGGQDTQYF. The gene calls are TRBV7-9 and TRBJ2-3; D is perhaps TRBD1 or TRBD2 (6 bases each). Germline CDR1 SEHNR, CDR2 FQNEAQ (reference sequence). V was clipped by 0 bases and J by 6 bases, with 10 bases between them. The CDR3 extends over 14 amino acids.

A note on this clone: It may be a read error: a sequence one base away is much more abundant. J is TRBJ2-2 and V is TRBV14; D might be TRBD2 (6 bases). The CDR3 is 14 residues long. Germline values: CDR1 SGHDN, CDR2 FVKESK. CDR3 nucleotide sequence: TGTGCCAGCAGCCCGCGAACGGGCACCGGGGGGCTGTTTTTT. Protein: CASSPRTGTGGLFF.

A few counts support this clone. The chain links TRBV6-1 to TRBJ1-2; TRBD1 might be the D (5 bases). Deletions cut 4 bases from V and 5 bases from J, with 8 bases between. CDR1 is MNHNS, CDR2 SASEGT, per germline. The CDR3 is made up of 12 amino acids. In DNA form, the CDR3 reads TGTGCCAGCAGTGGTTCAGGGTATGGCTACACCTTC. Its protein product is CASSGSGYGYTF.

By frequency in the sample, this clone is medium-sized. The chain is built from TRBV2 and TRBJ2-1, with D unresolved. The germline V gene encodes CDR1 SNHLY and CDR2 FYNNEI. V dropped 8 bases and J dropped 0 bases, with 17 bases sitting between them. This CDR3 contains 16 residues. Here the CDR3 DNA reads TGTGCCAGCCTACTGAGTGGAGAGGTCTCCTACAATGAGCAGTTCTTC. Translation: CASLLSGEVSYNEQFF. Filled out from reference TRBV2 and TRBJ2-1, the complete variable domain reads EPEVTQTPSHQVTQMGQEVILRCVPISNHLYFYWYRQILGQKVEFLVSFYNNEISEKSEIFDDQFSVERPDGSNFTLKIRSTKLEDSAMYFCASLLSGEVSYNEQFFGPGTRLTVL.

This clone was recorded a few times. This sequence joins TRBV28 and TRBJ2-7; tentative D call: TRBD1 (5 bases). The CDR3 extends over 13 amino acids. Germline CDR1 reads MDHEN; CDR2 reads SYDVKM. Trimming took off 2 bases at V and 3 bases at J, with 8 bases between the two ends. CDR3 sequence reads: CASSLGQNYEQYF. For the CDR3, the DNA is TGTGCCAGCAGTTTAGGACAAAACTACGAGCAGTACTTC.

Ten or more counts support this clone. V gene TRBV9 combines with J gene TRBJ2-5; no reliable D call. This CDR3 has 15 residues. V lost 0 bases and J lost 0, with 9 bases in between. The germline V gene has CDR1 SGDLS and CDR2 YYNGEE. The DNA for the CDR3 is TGTGCCAGCAGCGTAGGTGGACGTAACCAAGAGACCCAGTACTTC. It translates to CASSVGGRNQETQYF.

A remark on this clone: A read error may explain this, as a much larger clone is one base away. The chain combines TRBV20-1 with TRBJ2-7; D may be TRBD1 or TRBD2 (6 bases each). There are 13 residues in the CDR3. From germline, CDR1 is DFQATT and CDR2 SNEGSKA (reference sequence). CDR3 region: CSAKGGHGYERYF. CDR3 bases: TGCAGTGCTAAGGGGGGACACGGCTACGAGCGGTACTTC.

This clone was counted between two and nine times. The chain couples TRBV28 to TRBJ2-1; no clear D gene. V lost 6 bases and J lost 0, with 6 bases in between. Germline values: CDR1 MDHEN, CDR2 SYDVKM. The CDR3 runs to 13 residues. The CDR3: CASRFFSYNEQFF. CDR3 bases: TGTGCCAGCAGGTTCTTCTCCTACAATGAGCAGTTCTTC.

The chain couples TRBV11-2 to TRBJ1-6, with a possible D match to TRBD1 (5 bases). V was cut by 1 base and J by 10 bases, with 17 bases left in between. Germline CDR1 and CDR2: SGHAT and FQNNGV. The CDR3 totals 16 residues. DNA of the CDR3: TGTGCCAGCAGCTTAGTTTCAGGTTCAGGGCAGTCACCCCTCCACTTT. It translates to CASSLVSGSGQSPLHF.

A few counts support this clone. One junction end disagrees with the germline gene, perhaps due to a read error. CDR3 bases: TGCAGTGCTAGCGGCCAGAATAGCCATCAGCCCCAGCATTTT. Translation: CSASGQNSHQPQHF. This rearrangement joins TRBV20-1 to TRBJ1-5; D gene ambiguous. This CDR3 has 14 amino acids. Germline V gives CDR1 DFQATT, CDR2 SNEGSKA (reference sequence).

A word on this clone: Here the CDR3 omits its conserved ending phenylalanine or tryptophan, so a read error is the likely source. The chain is built from TRBV11-2 and TRBJ2-1, with D possibly TRBD1 on 5 matching bases. From germline, CDR1 is SGHAT and CDR2 FQNNGV. This CDR3 spans 15 amino acids. The V end lost 5 bases, the J end lost 8 bases, and 19 bases lay between the germline ends. DNA of the CDR3: TGTGCCAGCAGCGCACTGTCCAGGGCTTCCGATGAGCAGTTCTGC. Translation gives CASSALSRASDEQFC.

By proportion, this clone is medium-sized. The chain carries TRBV4-1 and TRBJ2-5; D not certain. Trimming cost V 2 bases and J 5 bases, with 12 bases left between them. Germline CDR1 and CDR2: MGHRA and YSYEKL. The CDR3 is made up of 14 amino acids. CDR3 DNA sequence: TGCGCCAGCAGCCAATTCGAGCACGGCGAGACCCAGTACTTC. Protein product: CASSQFEHGETQYF.

This clone was detected a few times. V is TRBV20-1 and J is TRBJ2-7; possibly TRBD1 for D (5 bases). Germline CDR1 DFQATT, CDR2 SNEGSKA (reference sequence). There are 14 residues in the CDR3. V lost 3 bases and J 5 bases, leaving 17 bases between the germline ends. CDR3 amino acids: CSASNVRQGDEQYF. CDR3 DNA sequence: TGCAGTGCTAGCAATGTACGGCAGGGCGACGAGCAGTACTTC.

This clone was seen repeatedly, ten times or more. The chain joins TRBV20-1 to TRBJ2-3; a possible D gene is TRBD1 (5 bases). The CDR3 is made up of 14 amino acids. The ends were cut back, 4 bases at V and 0 bases at J, with 11 bases in the middle. The germline CDR1 and CDR2 sequences are DFQATT and SNEGSKA (reference sequence). CDR3 coding DNA: TGCAGTGCTACGGACATTATTAGCACAGATACGCAGTATTTT. The encoded protein is CSATDIISTDTQYF.

In DNA, the CDR3 is TGTGCCAGCAGCTTATTGGTGGGTCAGGGTGAGCAGTTCTTC. Translated, it gives CASSLLVGQGEQFF. The rearrangement joins TRBV11-2 to TRBJ2-1, with TRBD1 as a possible D gene (5 bases). The CDR3 loop spans 14 amino acids. V lost 2 bases, J lost 9 bases, and 14 bases lay in between. Germline CDR1 and CDR2: SGHAT and FQNNGV.

This clone was observed a handful of times. The chain joins TRBV28 to TRBJ1-2; D gene uncertain. Germline V gene sequence: CDR1 MDHEN, CDR2 SYDVKM. Trimming shortened V by 2 bases and J by 7 bases, and 8 bases separated the two germline ends. This CDR3 is 12 amino acids long. CDR3 sequence: CASSLLLSGYTF. The CDR3 nucleotides are TGTGCCAGCAGTTTACTCCTCTCTGGCTACACCTTC.

Sample share makes this clone medium-sized (0.01 to 0.1%). The chain carries TRBV4-1 and TRBJ2-7; 7 bases map to TRBD2. Germline CDR1 and CDR2: MGHRA and YSYEKL. This CDR3 comprises 15 residues. V lost 1 base, J lost 4 bases, and 7 bases stayed unmatched. The CDR3 here is CASSQGGGSGYEQYF. CDR3 DNA sequence: TGCGCCAGCAGCCAAGGGGGCGGGAGTGGGTACGAGCAGTACTTC.

This clone was detected a few times. The CDR3 bases are TGTGCCAGCAGTCTGACAGGGAGGGGTGGGAGCAATCAGCCCCAGCATTTT. Its translation: CASSLTGRGGSNQPQHF. V and J are TRBV28 and TRBJ1-5, with 7 bases identical to TRBD1. Looked up from germline, CDR1 is MDHEN and CDR2 is SYDVKM. The CDR3 totals 17 residues. With 5 bases clipped from V and 1 base from J, the junction kept 11 bases outside the gene matches.

This clone was found a few times. The chain has TRBV19 and TRBJ2-1, with D possibly called TRBD1 or TRBD2 (5 bases each). From germline, CDR1 is LNHDA and CDR2 SQIVND (reference sequence). V dropped 7 bases and J dropped 8 bases, with 18 bases sitting between them. The CDR3 spans 14 residues. CDR3 sequence: CASTRTGRLDEQFF. The DNA of the CDR3 is TGTGCCAGTACTCGGACGGGACGCCTGGATGAGCAGTTCTTC. Complete variable domain (other parts from reference TRBV19 and TRBJ2-1): DGGITQSPKYLFRKEGQNVTLSCEQNLNHDAMYWYRQDPGQGLRLIYYSQIVNDFQKGDIAEGYSVSREKKESFPLTVTSAQKNPTAFYLCASTRTGRLDEQFFGPGTRLTVL.

This clone was picked up a small number of times. The gene calls are TRBV6-1 and TRBJ2-7; 7 bases align to TRBD2. After removal of 6 bases from V and 0 bases from J, the junction contained 8 bases not matched to a gene. Germline assignment: CDR1 MNHNS and CDR2 SASEGT. This CDR3 is 15 amino acids long. This CDR3 is CASSPKGGSSYEQYF. The CDR3 DNA reads as TGTGCCAGCAGCCCTAAGGGCGGGAGCTCCTACGAGCAGTACTTC.

This clone was picked up many times. The chain links TRBV20-1 to TRBJ2-1; 9 positions agree with TRBD2. The J segment lost 3 bases and the V segment lost 5 bases, leaving 11 bases of the junction unmatched. The CDR3 contains 16 residues. Germline V gene data show CDR1 as DFQATT and CDR2 as SNEGSKA (reference sequence). DNA for the CDR3: TGCAGTGCTCCTCCCCTGACTAGCGGTTACTACAATGAGCAGTTCTTC. It translates to CSAPPLTSGYYNEQFF.